This T cell receptor beta chain was identified during a study of cytomegalovirus exposure and HLA in healthy donors. At the level of the study: Some 85 million unique TCRs from HLA-typed donors were held in an early data release. Findings and limits, study-wide: The availability of immune exposure information extended only to CMV serostatus. Earlier analysis found most TCR beta V segments productive about 87% or about 30% of the time. Later analysis revealed greater clonal expansion in HLA-associated TCR beta chains than in equally common others.

The germline V gene encodes CDR1 MNHEY and CDR2 SMNVEV (reference sequence). Trimming took 6 bases from V and 6 from J; bases not matched to a gene: 5. This CDR3 is 14 amino acids long. Details on this clone: Antigen unknown.

A multiplex PCR was run with 60 Vbeta primers and 13 Jbeta primers. TCRdb's table, derived via immunoSEQ multiplex PCR, lists solely in-frame clones and lacks some. Among about 120,000 clones, roughly three fifths were seen once, and the ten largest hold 9% to 10%. The sequenced material came from PBMCs. The TCR was taken from a man aged 35 to 55 in good health and CMV-seropositive. V gene TRBV27 combines with J gene TRBJ1-6; 7 bases agree with TRBD1. The chain's CDR3 is CASRGGRSNSPLHF. The CDR3 DNA reads TGTGCCAGCAGAGGGGGCAGATCTAATTCACCCCTCCACTTT.